This T cell receptor (beta chain) was profiled in a study of blood T cell repertoires in COVID-19. TCRdb's table, derived via immunoSEQ multiplex PCR, lists solely in-frame clones and lacks some. The table lists 250,000 to 400,000 clones, about 89% of them singletons. The CDR3 is made up of 17 amino acids. Trimming pared 0 bases from V and 0 bases from J, leaving 12 bases between. Germline lookup yields CDR1 KGHSH and CDR2 LQKENI. The sequenced material came from PBMCs or T cells enriched from blood (not recorded which). This chain uses TRBV18 with TRBJ1-3, with D uncertain. This sequence originates from a man aged 60-69 years who had recovered from COVID-19. The CDR3 here is CASSPPFRINSGNTIYF. CDR3 nucleotides: TGTGCCAGCTCACCACCGTTCAGAATCAACTCTGGAAACACCATATATTTT.